A selection of T cell receptor beta chains follows, all from one sample in a study of blood T cell repertoires in COVID-19. Produced via immunoSEQ multiplex PCR; TCRdb's table is partial and in-frame only. The sample gives 250,000 to 350,000 clones, roughly 90% of which show up once; around 0.84% is in the top ten. What was sequenced was peripheral blood. Source of these receptors: a young man with acute or convalescent COVID-19. Each CDR3 is given with its conserved first and last residue. Fields, in order: J gene, V gene, D gene, CDR3 length, CDR3 DNA, CDR3 protein. A D gene is named only where the DNA matches it firmly.

j_call: TRBJ1-2; v_call: TRBV11-2; d_call: TRBD1; cdr3_length: 17; cdr3_nt: TGTGCCAGCAGCTTAGAGATCCGACAGGGCAGGGTGGATGGCTACACCTTC; cdr3_aa: CASSLEIRQGRVDGYTF
j_call: TRBJ1-2; v_call: TRBV19; d_call: -; cdr3_length: 13; cdr3_nt: TGTGCCAGTCAGAACGTACAGGGAACCGGCTACACCTTC; cdr3_aa: CASQNVQGTGYTF
j_call: TRBJ2-7; v_call: TRBV7-3; d_call: TRBD1; cdr3_length: 15; cdr3_nt: TGTGCCAGCAGCTCAACCGGGACAGGGACATACGAGCAGTACTTC; cdr3_aa: CASSSTGTGTYEQYF
j_call: TRBJ1-2; v_call: TRBV7-3; d_call: -; cdr3_length: 13; cdr3_nt: TGTGCCAGCAGCTTAAGGCAGGGTCGGGGCTACACCTTC; cdr3_aa: CASSLRQGRGYTF
j_call: TRBJ1-1; v_call: TRBV6-5; d_call: -; cdr3_length: 14; cdr3_nt: TGTGCCAGCCTGGCCGGGACAACGAACACTGAAGCTTTCTTT; cdr3_aa: CASLAGTTNTEAFF
j_call: TRBJ1-2; v_call: TRBV4-1; d_call: -; cdr3_length: 14; cdr3_nt: TGTGCCAGCAGCCAAGATGGCAGGCCCTCGGGCTACACCTTC; cdr3_aa: CASSQDGRPSGYTF
j_call: TRBJ2-3; v_call: TRBV2; d_call: -; cdr3_length: 14; cdr3_nt: TGTGCCAGCAGTGAAGAGCGGACCACAGATACGCAGTATTTT; cdr3_aa: CASSEERTTDTQYF
j_call: TRBJ1-5; v_call: TRBV7-8; d_call: -; cdr3_length: 16; cdr3_nt: TGTGCCAGCAGCTTAAAAAGGGGCTTTTCTAATCAGCCCCAGCATTTT; cdr3_aa: CASSLKRGFSNQPQHF
j_call: TRBJ1-1; v_call: TRBV7-9; d_call: -; cdr3_length: 14; cdr3_nt: TGTGCCAGCGGTGGGCGGGGGAGGAGGACTGAAGCTTTCTTT; cdr3_aa: CASGGRGRRTEAFF
j_call: TRBJ1-1; v_call: TRBV29-1; d_call: TRBD1; cdr3_length: 14; cdr3_nt: TGCAGCGTGTTATCCGGGACAGGGGGCACTGAAGCTTTCTTT; cdr3_aa: CSVLSGTGGTEAFF